This TCR beta chain was documented in a study of T cell responses to AZD1222 COVID-19 vaccine. Study findings and constraints: Clonal diversity was possibly underestimated, and the donors were mostly white British, with more females. At baseline, seropositivity was found in only a handful of AZD1222 recipients.

Using immunoSEQ multiplex PCR, the repertoire was profiled, and TCRdb retains in-frame clones only, with some absent. The top ten clones hold roughly 20% of a sample with around 70,000 clones, 85% of them seen once. Per germline, CDR1 SGHTA and CDR2 FQGNSA. The CDR3 sequence is 14 residues long. Between the trimmed V and J ends, which lost 4 bases and 3 bases, there was a span of 11 bases. Turning to this clone: Its cognate antigen is unknown.

The rearrangement uses TRBV7-2 and TRBJ2-3; perhaps TRBD2 as D (5 bases). The clonotype comes from an adult in good health. The material sequenced was peripheral blood, taken on day 0 of AZD1222 vaccination. The CDR3 here is CASSSTLVTDTQYF. In nucleotides, the CDR3 is TGTGCCAGCAGCTCTACACTAGTAACAGATACGCAGTATTTT. Together with reference TRBV7-2 and TRBJ2-3, the CDR3 gives the full variable domain: GAGVSQSPSNKVTEKGKDVELRCDPISGHTALYWYRQSLGQGLEFLIYFQGNSAPDKSGLPSDRFSAERTGGSVSTLTIQRTQQEDSAVYLCASSSTLVTDTQYFGPGTRLTVL.